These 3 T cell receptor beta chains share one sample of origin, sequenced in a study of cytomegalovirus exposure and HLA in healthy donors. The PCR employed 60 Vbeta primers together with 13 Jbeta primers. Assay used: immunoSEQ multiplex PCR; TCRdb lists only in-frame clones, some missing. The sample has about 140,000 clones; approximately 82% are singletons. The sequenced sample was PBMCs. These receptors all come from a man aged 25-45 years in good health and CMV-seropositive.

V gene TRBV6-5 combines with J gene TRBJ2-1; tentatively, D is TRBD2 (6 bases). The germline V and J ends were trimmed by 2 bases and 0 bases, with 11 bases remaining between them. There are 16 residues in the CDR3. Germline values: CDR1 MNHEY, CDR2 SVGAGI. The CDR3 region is CASSYVVGGSYNEQFF. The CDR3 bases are TGTGCCAGCAGTTACGTTGTGGGAGGCTCCTACAATGAGCAGTTCTTC.

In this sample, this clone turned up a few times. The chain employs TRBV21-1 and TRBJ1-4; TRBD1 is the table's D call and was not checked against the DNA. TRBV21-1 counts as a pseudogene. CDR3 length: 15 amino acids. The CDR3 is CASTPGQGEDEKLFF. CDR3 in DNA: TGTGCCAGCACCCCGGGACAGGGGGAAGATGAAAAACTGTTTTTT.

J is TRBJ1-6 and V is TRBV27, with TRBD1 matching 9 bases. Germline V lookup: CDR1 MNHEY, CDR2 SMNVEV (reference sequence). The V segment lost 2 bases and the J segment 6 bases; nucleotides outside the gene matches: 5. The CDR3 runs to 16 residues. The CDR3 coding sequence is TGTGCCAGCAGTTTACCCGGGACAGGGCCTAATTCACCCCTCCACTTT. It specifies CASSLPGTGPNSPLHF.